This is a list of T cell receptor beta chains from one sample in a study of T-cell reconstitution after alpha-beta-depleted transplantation in children. TCRdb reprocessed the PCR reads with MiXCR, giving one entry per CDR3 protein. The sample includes fewer than 550,000 distinct CDR3 sequences, roughly 17% of them seen just once. Source: PBMCs, mostly from graft donor cells, taken 360 days after TCRalphabeta/CD19-depleted stem cell transplant. All receptors derive from a boy under two years old who had a stem cell transplant for Wiskott-Aldrich syndrome, so the T cells may come from the graft donor. Each CDR3 is given with its conserved first and last residue.

J: TRBJ2-3
V: TRBV3-1
CDR3: CASSQDPRDTQYF

J: TRBJ2-5
V: TRBV11-2
CDR3: CASSWAGQGARRTQYF

J: TRBJ2-2
V: TRBV4-1
CDR3: CASSQPGQSTGELFF

J: TRBJ2-5
V: TRBV6-2/TRBV6-3
CDR3: CASRLAMYQETQYF

J: TRBJ2-2
V: TRBV27
CDR3: CASSLLGPGEFIMANTGELFF

J: TRBJ2-6
V: TRBV5-1
CDR3: CASSLGVSGANVLTF

J: TRBJ2-3
V: TRBV11-2
CDR3: CASSFMTASTDTQYF

J: TRBJ1-2
V: TRBV19
CDR3: CASSTRGTEGNYGYTF

J: TRBJ1-4
V: TRBV7-9
CDR3: CASSFGPPGQKLFF

J: TRBJ1-2
V: TRBV25-1
CDR3: CASSPGWGPYGYTF

J: TRBJ1-6
V: TRBV4-2
CDR3: CASSRGAGVGSPLHF

J: TRBJ2-3
V: TRBV9
CDR3: CASSVAGGTSGRDTQYF

J: TRBJ2-1
V: TRBV11-1
CDR3: CASSGTDGTSGRGNEQFF

J: TRBJ2-2
V: TRBV7-8
CDR3: CASSFPPAGELFF

J: TRBJ2-4
V: TRBV28
CDR3: CASSDAPDGSIAKNIQYF

J: TRBJ2-5
V: TRBV15
CDR3: CATSRDQRQGETQYF

J: TRBJ2-1
V: TRBV28
CDR3: CASSLRQKANEQFF

J: TRBJ2-5
V: TRBV2
CDR3: CASSVAGFKETQYF

J: TRBJ2-1
V: TRBV12-3/TRBV12-4
CDR3: CASSPRPAPYNEQFF

J: TRBJ2-5
V: TRBV28
CDR3: CASSLWAPGREETQYF

J: TRBJ2-3
V: TRBV3-1
CDR3: CASSPRGVDTQYF

J: TRBJ2-3
V: TRBV24-1
CDR3: CATSDPRSGPDTQYF

J: TRBJ1-2
V: TRBV3-1
CDR3: CASTRQGASYGYTF

J: TRBJ1-1
V: TRBV5-5
CDR3: CASSLLFPQGSAFF

J: TRBJ2-3
V: TRBV12-3/TRBV12-4
CDR3: CASSLGGETDTQYF

J: TRBJ2-1
V: TRBV20-1
CDR3: CSARDRLAGSTRYNEQFF

J: TRBJ2-3
V: TRBV4-1
CDR3: CASSQGFTDTQYF

J: TRBJ2-1
V: TRBV24-1
CDR3: CATSDLSFYNEQFF

J: TRBJ2-4
V: TRBV19
CDR3: CATARGEFGIQYF

J: TRBJ2-3
V: TRBV18
CDR3: CASSRELGTDTQYF

J: TRBJ2-4
V: TRBV12-3/TRBV12-4
CDR3: CASSNKGMAGGPGIQYF

J: TRBJ1-2
V: TRBV13
CDR3: CASSLGRRINYGYTF

J: TRBJ2-3
V: TRBV2
CDR3: CASRAMRATGTDTQYF

J: TRBJ1-1
V: TRBV20-1
CDR3: CSAPQGPSRFFF

J: TRBJ1-1
V: TRBV9
CDR3: CASSVRDRGWDTEAFF

J: TRBJ2-1
V: TRBV7-9
CDR3: CASSFEGEQFF

J: TRBJ1-4
V: TRBV9
CDR3: CASSVLGGRNEKLFF

J: TRBJ2-3
V: TRBV24-1
CDR3: CATSAPTDTQYF